The rows below give T cell receptor beta chains drawn from one sample of a study of T cell responses to AZD1222 COVID-19 vaccine. This table comes from immunoSEQ multiplex PCR, and its TCRdb copy is limited to in-frame clones, with some not included. The sample includes about 100,000 clones, 85% to 90% of them seen just once. This sample comprised peripheral blood, obtained on day 0 of AZD1222 vaccination. These receptors all stem from an adult in good health. Both conserved end residues are part of each CDR3. A D gene is named only where the DNA matches it firmly.

d_call	v_call	j_call	cdr3_aa
-	TRBV11-2	TRBJ2-5	CASSPNSGTQETQYF
-	TRBV9	TRBJ2-5	CASRKSGNRVETQYF
-	TRBV27	TRBJ1-3	CASSYSISGNTIYF
TRBD2	TRBV4-3	TRBJ2-3	CASSQATSGSPTDTQYF
TRBD1	TRBV7-8	TRBJ1-1	CASSLKWTGDTEAFF
TRBD2	TRBV6-1	TRBJ2-5	CASYKGSGMETQYF
TRBD1	TRBV7-2	TRBJ1-5	CASSLAGRGSSQPQHF
-	TRBV7-9	TRBJ1-1	CASSLVEGLNTEAFF
TRBD1	TRBV7-9	TRBJ1-1	CASSRGTGGTEAFF
-	TRBV28	TRBJ1-5	CASSFGQINQPQHF
TRBD1	TRBV5-1	TRBJ2-7	CASSPTGDRGSDEQYF
TRBD1	TRBV7-2	TRBJ1-1	CASSKRDRDEAFF
-	TRBV4-2	TRBJ2-7	CASSQDPWRDNSYEQYF
-	TRBV15	TRBJ2-7	CATSTDQTGYEQYF
TRBD2	TRBV7-2	TRBJ2-7	CASSLTSGSYEQYF
-	TRBV18	TRBJ1-1	CASSEDRNTEAFF
TRBD1	TRBV29-1	TRBJ2-1	CSAPGQGSNEQFF
TRBD2	TRBV19	TRBJ2-7	CASSPLGGSSYEQYF
-	TRBV7-2	TRBJ2-7	CASSLNSAGLAWQYF
-	TRBV19	TRBJ1-2	CASSIDRESGYTF
TRBD1	TRBV27	TRBJ2-5	CASSYAPQVRGETQYF
-	TRBV6-5	TRBJ1-5	CASGGWTLSNQPQHF
TRBD1	TRBV28	TRBJ1-4	CASSGNQGGNEKLFF
-	TRBV7-8	TRBJ1-1	CASSLRGNTEAFF
-	TRBV7-8	TRBJ1-1	CASSLDRRSEAFF
TRBD1	TRBV3-1/TRBV3-2	TRBJ1-2	CASSPRDRGRFYYGYTF
-	TRBV19	TRBJ1-5	CASSIERNQPQHF